This TCR beta chain emerged from a study of technical replicates of blood from a few donors. Assay: immunoSEQ multiplex PCR; the TCRdb copy retains only in-frame clones and omits some. The table shows about 70,000 clones, with roughly 94% occurring only once. Germline V gives CDR1 LNHDA, CDR2 SQIVND (reference sequence). The length of the CDR3 is 13 residues. V lost 4 bases and J lost 7; bases outside the gene matches: 4. The clonotype was recovered from a human donor in good health. The material sequenced was T cells isolated from PBMCs. The rearrangement uses TRBV19 and TRBJ2-5, with 9 bases that match TRBD2. The CDR3 here is CASSTGLAGTQYF. The CDR3 DNA follows: TGTGCCAGTAGTACGGGACTAGCAGGGACCCAGTACTTC.